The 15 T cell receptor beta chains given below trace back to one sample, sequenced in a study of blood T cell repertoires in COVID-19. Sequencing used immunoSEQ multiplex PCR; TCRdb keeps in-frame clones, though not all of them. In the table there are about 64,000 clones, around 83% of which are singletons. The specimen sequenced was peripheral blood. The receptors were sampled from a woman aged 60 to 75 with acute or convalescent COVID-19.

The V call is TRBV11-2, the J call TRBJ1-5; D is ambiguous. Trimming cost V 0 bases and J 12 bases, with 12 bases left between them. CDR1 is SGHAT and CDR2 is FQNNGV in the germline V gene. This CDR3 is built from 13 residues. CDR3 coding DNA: TGTGCCAGCAGCTTAGAACCCTCTGGCGGCCAGCATTTT. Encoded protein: CASSLEPSGGQHF.

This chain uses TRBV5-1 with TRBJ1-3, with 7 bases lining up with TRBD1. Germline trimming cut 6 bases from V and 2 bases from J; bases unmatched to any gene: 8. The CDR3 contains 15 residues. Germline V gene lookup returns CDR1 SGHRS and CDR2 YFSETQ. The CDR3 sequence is CASTPTGETGNTIYF. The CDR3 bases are TGCGCCAGCACCCCTACAGGGGAAACTGGAAACACCATATATTTT.

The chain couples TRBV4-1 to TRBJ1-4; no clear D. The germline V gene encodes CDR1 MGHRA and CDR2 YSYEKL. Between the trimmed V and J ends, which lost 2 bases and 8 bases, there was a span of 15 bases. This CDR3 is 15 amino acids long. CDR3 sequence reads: CASSQFVGNDEKLFF. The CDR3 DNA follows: TGCGCCAGCAGCCAATTTGTCGGGAACGACGAAAAACTGTTTTTT.

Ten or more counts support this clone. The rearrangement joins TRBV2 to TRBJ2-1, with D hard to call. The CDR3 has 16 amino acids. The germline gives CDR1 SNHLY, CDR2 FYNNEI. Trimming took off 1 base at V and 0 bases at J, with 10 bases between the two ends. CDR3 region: CASSEGSVGSYNEQFF. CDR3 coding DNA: TGTGCCAGCAGTGAAGGGAGCGTCGGCTCCTACAATGAGCAGTTCTTC.

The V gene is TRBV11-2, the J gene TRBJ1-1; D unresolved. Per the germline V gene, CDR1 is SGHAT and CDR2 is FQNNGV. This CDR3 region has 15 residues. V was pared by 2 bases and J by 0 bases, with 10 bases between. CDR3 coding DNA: TGTGCCAGCAGCTTACAAACCCCAGTGAACACTGAAGCTTTCTTT. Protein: CASSLQTPVNTEAFF.

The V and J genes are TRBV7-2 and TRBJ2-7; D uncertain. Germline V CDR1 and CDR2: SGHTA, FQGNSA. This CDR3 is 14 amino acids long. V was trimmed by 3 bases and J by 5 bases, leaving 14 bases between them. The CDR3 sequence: CASSFLRAEDEQYF. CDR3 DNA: TGTGCCAGCAGCTTCCTCCGAGCAGAGGACGAGCAGTACTTC.

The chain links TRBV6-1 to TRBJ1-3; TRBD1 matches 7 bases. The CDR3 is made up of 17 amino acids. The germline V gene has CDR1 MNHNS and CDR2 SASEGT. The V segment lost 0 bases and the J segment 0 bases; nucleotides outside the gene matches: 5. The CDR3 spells CASSEAEGGGSGNTIYF. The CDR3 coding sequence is TGTGCCAGCAGTGAAGCGGAAGGGGGCGGCTCTGGAAACACCATATATTTT.

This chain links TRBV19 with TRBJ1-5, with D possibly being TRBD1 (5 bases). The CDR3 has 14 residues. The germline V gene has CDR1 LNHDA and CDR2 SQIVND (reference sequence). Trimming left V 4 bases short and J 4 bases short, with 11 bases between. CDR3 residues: CASSRTTRNQPQHF. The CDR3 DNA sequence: TGTGCCAGTAGTAGGACAACCCGTAATCAGCCCCAGCATTTT.

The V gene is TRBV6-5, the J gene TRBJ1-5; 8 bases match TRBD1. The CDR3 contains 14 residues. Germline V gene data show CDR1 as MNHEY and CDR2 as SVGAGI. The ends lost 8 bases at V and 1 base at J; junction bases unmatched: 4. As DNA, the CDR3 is TGTGCCAGCGCTTGGGACAGGAGCAATCAGCCCCAGCATTTT. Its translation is CASAWDRSNQPQHF.

The CDR3 DNA reads TGTGCCAGCAGTTACCGCGGCGGGGGGAACACAGATACGCAGTATTTT. Translating gives CASSYRGGGNTDTQYF. This sequence joins TRBV6-5 and TRBJ2-3; 8 bases are a match to TRBD2. The V and J ends lost 2 bases and 2 bases, in that order; junction bases with no gene match: 6. The CDR3 sequence is 16 residues long. In germline, CDR1 is MNHEY, CDR2 SVGAGI.

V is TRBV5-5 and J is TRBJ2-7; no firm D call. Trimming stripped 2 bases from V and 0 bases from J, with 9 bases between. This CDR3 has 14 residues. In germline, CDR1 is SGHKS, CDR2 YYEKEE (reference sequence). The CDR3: CASSLSASSYEQYF. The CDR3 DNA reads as TGTGCCAGCAGCTTAAGCGCGAGCTCCTACGAGCAGTACTTC.

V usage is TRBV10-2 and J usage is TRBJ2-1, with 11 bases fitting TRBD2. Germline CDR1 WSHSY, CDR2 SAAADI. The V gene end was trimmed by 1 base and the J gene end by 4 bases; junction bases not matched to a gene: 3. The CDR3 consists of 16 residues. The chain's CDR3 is CASSEWGTSGYNEQFF. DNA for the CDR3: TGCGCCAGCAGTGAGTGGGGGACTAGCGGTTACAATGAGCAGTTCTTC.

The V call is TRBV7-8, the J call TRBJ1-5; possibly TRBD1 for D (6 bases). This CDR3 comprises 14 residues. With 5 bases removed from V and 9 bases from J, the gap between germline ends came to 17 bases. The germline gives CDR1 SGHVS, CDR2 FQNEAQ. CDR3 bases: TGTGCCAGCAGCGAAGAGGGGGGGAATAGGCCCCAGCATTTT. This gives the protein CASSEEGGNRPQHF.

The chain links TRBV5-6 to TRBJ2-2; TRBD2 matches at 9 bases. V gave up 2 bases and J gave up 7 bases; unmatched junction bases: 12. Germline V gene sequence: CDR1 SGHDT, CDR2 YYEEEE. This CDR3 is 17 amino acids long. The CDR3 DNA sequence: TGTGCCAGCAGCTTCCTAAATAGCGGGGGTTATGACGGGGAGCTGTTTTTT. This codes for CASSFLNSGGYDGELFF.

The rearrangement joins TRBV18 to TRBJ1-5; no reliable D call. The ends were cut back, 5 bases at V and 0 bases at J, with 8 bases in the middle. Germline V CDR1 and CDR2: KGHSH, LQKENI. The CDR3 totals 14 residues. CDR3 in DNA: TGTGCCAGCTCATCCCCGGGTAGCAATCAGCCCCAGCATTTT. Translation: CASSSPGSNQPQHF.